This T cell receptor beta chain came from a study of blood T cell repertoires in COVID-19. Study overall: COVID-19 samples from acute and convalescent phases originated in the United States, Italy and Spain. Sources were T cells, B-cell-depleted T cells, or PBMCs; the material itself was cDNA or gDNA.

Seattle-derived patients entered the study during active infection and were followed longitudinally. Original handling: Reference gene primer amplification gave nucleated cell count estimates. Some clones are missing from TCRdb's copy, which holds only in-frame ones; the method was immunoSEQ multiplex PCR. V and J calls and clone size are as listed in that table; D and trimming were resolved from the DNA. In the table there are about 210,000 clones, 84% of which are singletons. Germline CDR1 SGHVS, CDR2 FNYEAQ. J lost 1 base, V lost 1 base, and 7 bases had no gene match. This CDR3 region has 17 residues.

The source material was peripheral blood. The sequence was obtained from a woman aged 80 or older with COVID-19, enrolled during active disease. The chain uses TRBV7-6 and TRBJ1-3, with 7 positions matching TRBD1. CDR3 amino acids: CASSLESVRGSGNTIYF. The CDR3 nucleotides are TGTGCCAGCAGCTTAGAGTCGGTCAGGGGGTCTGGAAACACCATATATTTT.